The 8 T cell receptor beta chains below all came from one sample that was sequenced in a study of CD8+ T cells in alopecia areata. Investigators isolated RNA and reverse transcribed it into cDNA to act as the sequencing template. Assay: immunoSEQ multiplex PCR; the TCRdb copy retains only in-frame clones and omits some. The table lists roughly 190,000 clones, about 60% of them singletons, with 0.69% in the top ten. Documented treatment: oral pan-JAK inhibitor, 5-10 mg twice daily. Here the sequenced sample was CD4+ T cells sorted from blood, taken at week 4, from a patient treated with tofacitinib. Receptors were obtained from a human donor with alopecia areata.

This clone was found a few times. This CDR3 reads CASRLPGTGPGELFF. The CDR3 bases are TGTGCCAGTAGGCTTCCCGGGACAGGGCCCGGGGAGCTGTTTTTT. This chain joins TRBV19 and TRBJ2-2, with 9 nucleotides matching TRBD1. From germline, CDR1 is LNHDA and CDR2 SQIVND (reference sequence). This CDR3 contains 15 residues. J lost 6 bases, V lost 6 bases, and 8 bases had no gene match. Variable domain in full (rest from reference TRBV19 and TRBJ2-2): DGGITQSPKYLFRKEGQNVTLSCEQNLNHDAMYWYRQDPGQGLRLIYYSQIVNDFQKGDIAEGYSVSREKKESFPLTVTSAQKNPTAFYLCASRLPGTGPGELFFGEGSRLTVL.

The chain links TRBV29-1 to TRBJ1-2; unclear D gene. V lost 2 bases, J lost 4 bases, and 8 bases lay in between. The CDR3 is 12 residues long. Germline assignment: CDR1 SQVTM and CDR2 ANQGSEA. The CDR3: CSVEQVGYGYTF. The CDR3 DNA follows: TGCAGCGTTGAACAGGTCGGCTATGGCTACACCTTC.

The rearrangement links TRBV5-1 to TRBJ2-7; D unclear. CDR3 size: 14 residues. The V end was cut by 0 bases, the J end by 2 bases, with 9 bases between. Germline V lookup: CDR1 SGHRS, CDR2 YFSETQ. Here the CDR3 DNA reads TGCGCCAGCAGCTTGGAGACATCCACCTACGAGCAGTACTTC. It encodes CASSLETSTYEQYF.

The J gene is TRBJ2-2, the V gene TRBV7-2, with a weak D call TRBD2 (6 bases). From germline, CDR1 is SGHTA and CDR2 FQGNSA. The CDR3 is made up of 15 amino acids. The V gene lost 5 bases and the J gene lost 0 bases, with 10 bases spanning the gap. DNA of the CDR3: TGTGCCAGCAGCCCCCGGGGGTCGAACACCGGGGAGCTGTTTTTT. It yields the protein CASSPRGSNTGELFF.

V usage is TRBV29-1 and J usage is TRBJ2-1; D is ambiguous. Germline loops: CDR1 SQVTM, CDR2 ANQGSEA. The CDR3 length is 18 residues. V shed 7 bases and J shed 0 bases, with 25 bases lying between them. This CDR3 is CSARLPSAELSSYNEQFF. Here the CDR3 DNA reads TGCAGCGCCCGCCTCCCCAGCGCCGAACTTAGCTCCTACAATGAGCAGTTCTTC.

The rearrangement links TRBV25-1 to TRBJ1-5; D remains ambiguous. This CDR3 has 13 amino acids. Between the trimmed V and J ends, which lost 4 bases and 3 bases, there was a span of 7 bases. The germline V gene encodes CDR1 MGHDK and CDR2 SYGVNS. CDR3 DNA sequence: TGTGCCAGCAGTGGAGGGATCAATCAGCCCCAGCATTTT. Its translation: CASSGGINQPQHF.

The CDR3 DNA is TGCGCCAGCAGCTCGGAGGTGGGCTCTGGGGCCAACGTCCTGACTTTC. Translation: CASSSEVGSGANVLTF. This chain uses TRBV5-1 with TRBJ2-6; D perhaps matches TRBD2 (5 bases). The CDR3 is made up of 16 amino acids. Trimming pared 3 bases from V and 0 bases from J, leaving 10 bases between. The germline V gene has CDR1 SGHRS and CDR2 YFSETQ.

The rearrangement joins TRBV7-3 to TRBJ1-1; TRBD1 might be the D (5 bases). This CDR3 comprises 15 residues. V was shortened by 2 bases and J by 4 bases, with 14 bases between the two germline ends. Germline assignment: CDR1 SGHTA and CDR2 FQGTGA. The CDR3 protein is CASSLQGDGGTEAFF. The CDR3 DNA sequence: TGTGCCAGCAGCTTACAGGGTGATGGGGGCACTGAAGCTTTCTTT.